These T cell receptor beta chains were read from a single sample in a study of a mutant IDH1 vaccine in newly diagnosed glioma. The antigens these receptors bind are not known. The protocol was immunoSEQ multiplex PCR, while the TCRdb copy is restricted to in-frame clones and leaves out a portion. In the table there are 20,000 to 25,000 clones, roughly 85% of which are singletons. This specimen consisted of PBMCs, obtained from a glioma patient whose treatment included an IDH1 peptide vaccine. The receptors derive from a man aged 35 to 55 with glioma. Both conserved end residues are part of each CDR3. Each record gives: CDR3 length, clone size, J gene, D gene, V gene, CDR3 protein, CDR3 DNA. D genes are given only for firm matches. Part of the rows lack a size; the others show once, few, many or a class for expanded clones.

CDR3 length: 15
clone size: NA
J gene: TRBJ2-7
D gene: NA
V gene: TRBV7-2
CDR3 protein: CANARGAGGSYEQYF
CDR3 DNA: TGTGCCAACGCCCGGGGAGCGGGTGGGTCCTACGAGCAGTACTTC

CDR3 length: 15
clone size: NA
J gene: TRBJ1-1
D gene: NA
V gene: TRBV19
CDR3 protein: CASSIVGREGTEAFF
CDR3 DNA: TGTGCCAGTAGTATAGTGGGGAGAGAAGGCACTGAAGCTTTCTTT

CDR3 length: 14
clone size: NA
J gene: TRBJ2-5
D gene: NA
V gene: TRBV5-1
CDR3 protein: CASDPAGYQETQYF
CDR3 DNA: TGCGCCAGCGACCCTGCGGGGTACCAAGAGACCCAGTACTTC

CDR3 length: 15
clone size: NA
J gene: TRBJ2-3
D gene: NA
V gene: TRBV15
CDR3 protein: CATSGQIVSTDTQYF
CDR3 DNA: TGTGCCACCAGCGGACAGATAGTTAGCACAGATACGCAGTATTTT

CDR3 length: 13
clone size: NA
J gene: TRBJ2-2
D gene: NA
V gene: TRBV5-1
CDR3 protein: CASSSRPGGELFF
CDR3 DNA: TGCGCCAGCAGCTCTCGGCCTGGCGGGGAGCTGTTTTTT

CDR3 length: 16
clone size: NA
J gene: TRBJ2-5
D gene: NA
V gene: TRBV15
CDR3 protein: CATSRDSTGVPETQYF
CDR3 DNA: TGTGCCACCAGCAGAGATTCGACGGGAGTACCGGAGACCCAGTACTTC

CDR3 length: 16
clone size: NA
J gene: TRBJ2-1
D gene: TRBD2
V gene: TRBV5-1
CDR3 protein: CASSEDLAGSWNEQFF
CDR3 DNA: TGCGCCAGCAGCGAAGATCTAGCGGGGAGTTGGAATGAGCAGTTCTTC

CDR3 length: 17
clone size: NA
J gene: TRBJ1-5
D gene: NA
V gene: TRBV2
CDR3 protein: CASSDKLRVGSNQPQHF
CDR3 DNA: TGTGCCAGCAGTGATAAGTTACGTGTCGGAAGCAATCAGCCCCAGCATTTT

CDR3 length: 12
clone size: NA
J gene: TRBJ1-1
D gene: NA
V gene: TRBV6-1
CDR3 protein: CASSEQYPEAFF
CDR3 DNA: TGTGCCAGCAGTGAACAGTACCCTGAAGCTTTCTTT

CDR3 length: 17
clone size: once
J gene: TRBJ2-3
D gene: TRBD2
V gene: TRBV7-9
CDR3 protein: CASSTRILAGLTDTQYF
CDR3 DNA: TGTGCCAGCAGCACACGCATACTAGCGGGACTCACAGATACGCAGTATTTT

CDR3 length: 16
clone size: NA
J gene: TRBJ2-5
D gene: NA
V gene: TRBV5-5
CDR3 protein: CASSLGGAGGRETQYF
CDR3 DNA: TGTGCCAGCAGCTTGGGCGGGGCAGGGGGACGAGAGACCCAGTACTTC

CDR3 length: 12
clone size: NA
J gene: TRBJ2-3
D gene: NA
V gene: TRBV6-5
CDR3 protein: CASSQAWSAQYF
CDR3 DNA: TGTGCCAGCAGTCAAGCCTGGAGTGCGCAGTATTTT

CDR3 length: 15
clone size: NA
J gene: TRBJ1-4
D gene: TRBD1
V gene: TRBV6-5
CDR3 protein: CASSLHGTAVGKLFF
CDR3 DNA: TGTGCCAGCAGTCTCCACGGGACAGCCGTTGGGAAACTGTTTTTT

CDR3 length: 14
clone size: NA
J gene: TRBJ2-1
D gene: TRBD2
V gene: TRBV9
CDR3 protein: CASSHGTSGNEQFF
CDR3 DNA: TGTGCCAGCAGCCACGGGACTAGCGGCAATGAGCAGTTCTTC

CDR3 length: 10
clone size: NA
J gene: TRBJ2-5
D gene: NA
V gene: TRBV6-5
CDR3 protein: CATRGATQYF
CDR3 DNA: TGTGCCACCAGAGGAGCGACCCAGTACTTC

CDR3 length: 18
clone size: NA
J gene: TRBJ2-3
D gene: TRBD2
V gene: TRBV19
CDR3 protein: CASSGGLAGAPSTDTQYF
CDR3 DNA: TGTGCCAGTAGCGGGGGGCTAGCGGGAGCCCCCAGCACAGATACGCAGTATTTT

CDR3 length: 16
clone size: once
J gene: TRBJ2-1
D gene: NA
V gene: TRBV27
CDR3 protein: CASSLSNRDDRNEQFF
CDR3 DNA: TGTGCCAGCAGTTTATCAAATCGGGATGATCGGAATGAGCAGTTCTTC

CDR3 length: 13
clone size: medium-sized
J gene: TRBJ1-1
D gene: NA
V gene: TRBV28
CDR3 protein: CASSSGLSTEAFF
CDR3 DNA: TGTGCCAGCAGTTCAGGGTTGAGCACTGAAGCTTTCTTT

CDR3 length: 15
clone size: NA
J gene: TRBJ1-5
D gene: NA
V gene: TRBV4-3
CDR3 protein: CASSQDQGCSCPQHF
CDR3 DNA: TGCGCCAGCAGCCAAGATCAAGGGTGTAGCTGCCCCCAGCATTTT

CDR3 length: 15
clone size: NA
J gene: TRBJ1-2
D gene: NA
V gene: TRBV4-1
CDR3 protein: CASSQALGWDYGYTF
CDR3 DNA: TGCGCCAGCAGCCAAGCCTTAGGCTGGGACTATGGCTACACCTTC

CDR3 length: 18
clone size: NA
J gene: TRBJ2-3
D gene: NA
V gene: TRBV4-3
CDR3 protein: CASSQEGETGITADTQYF
CDR3 DNA: TGCGCCAGCAGCCAAGAGGGGGAAACAGGGATAACGGCAGATACGCAGTATTTT

CDR3 length: 15
clone size: NA
J gene: TRBJ1-2
D gene: NA
V gene: TRBV27
CDR3 protein: CASTSSSGGWYGYTF
CDR3 DNA: TGTGCCAGCACTTCGTCCTCGGGGGGCTGGTATGGCTACACCTTC

CDR3 length: 15
clone size: NA
J gene: TRBJ1-2
D gene: TRBD1
V gene: TRBV19
CDR3 protein: CASSTHGQGADGYTF
CDR3 DNA: TGTGCCAGTAGTACCCACGGACAGGGGGCGGATGGCTACACCTTC

CDR3 length: 18
clone size: few
J gene: TRBJ2-5
D gene: TRBD2
V gene: TRBV9
CDR3 protein: CASSPSIAGGTRQETQYF
CDR3 DNA: TGTGCCAGCAGCCCTTCGATAGCGGGAGGGACGAGGCAAGAGACCCAGTACTTC

CDR3 length: 19
clone size: NA
J gene: TRBJ2-6
D gene: NA
V gene: TRBV6-1
CDR3 protein: CASSEARGQTSSGANVLTF
CDR3 DNA: TGTGCCAGCAGTGAAGCGCGGGGCCAGACTAGCTCTGGGGCCAACGTCCTGACTTTC

CDR3 length: 14
clone size: NA
J gene: TRBJ2-5
D gene: NA
V gene: TRBV5-4
CDR3 protein: CASSFRDSQETQYF
CDR3 DNA: TGTGCCAGCAGCTTCCGGGACTCCCAAGAGACCCAGTACTTC

CDR3 length: 14
clone size: NA
J gene: TRBJ2-7
D gene: TRBD2
V gene: TRBV6-5
CDR3 protein: CASRTSGSSYEQYF
CDR3 DNA: TGTGCCAGCAGAACTAGCGGCAGCTCCTACGAGCAGTACTTC

CDR3 length: 13
clone size: NA
J gene: TRBJ1-5
D gene: TRBD1
V gene: TRBV30
CDR3 protein: CAWSLTGNQPQHF
CDR3 DNA: TGTGCCTGGAGTCTGACAGGGAATCAGCCCCAGCATTTT